Listed here is a single T cell receptor beta chain. Antigen specificity is unknown. Everyone who donated was a healthy bone marrow donor. Primers for the PCR totalled 60 Vbeta and 13 Jbeta. The method was immunoSEQ multiplex PCR; TCRdb's version includes in-frame clones alone and lacks a portion of them. The sample contains 95,000 to 150,000 clones, about 80% of which appear only once. The CDR3 spans 16 residues. CDR1 is SGHDT, CDR2 YYEEEE, per germline. Trimming pared 0 bases from V and 2 bases from J, leaving 13 bases between. This specimen belongs to a study of cytomegalovirus exposure and HLA in healthy donors. General study results and limits: For presence/absence analyses, sequencing depth was assumed to be roughly uniform across donors. An analysis was carried out later, and it reportedly showed fewer N-insertions in an Asian-associated ancestry cluster than the approximately 670-donor mean. Several of the most significant clusters were apparently associated with common viral pathogens in a later analysis.

The sequencing sample was made of PBMCs. The sequence was obtained from a man under 40 in good health and CMV-seronegative. The V and J genes are TRBV5-6 and TRBJ2-3; perhaps TRBD2 as D (6 bases). The CDR3 is CASSLETSRYTDTQYF. CDR3 sequence (DNA): TGTGCCAGCAGCTTGGAGACTAGTCGTTACACAGATACGCAGTATTTT.